These 2 T cell receptor beta chains share one sample of origin, sequenced in a study of cytomegalovirus exposure and HLA in healthy donors. Libraries were prepared by immunoSEQ multiplex PCR; TCRdb keeps only in-frame clonotypes and omits some of them. Of some 330,000 clones in the sample, around 86% were seen once. The sequenced material came from PBMCs. These receptors came from a woman under 30 in good health and CMV-seronegative.

Of note for this clone: One end of the junction fails to match germline, which may point to a read error. J is TRBJ2-7 and V is TRBV7-9; 9 bases align to TRBD1. This CDR3 has 16 amino acids. Germline values: CDR1 SEHNR, CDR2 FQNEAQ (reference sequence). The DNA of the CDR3 is TGTGCCAGCAGCTTAAGTGGGACAGGGCAAATTTACGGGCAGTACTTC. Its translation: CASSLSGTGQIYGQYF.

The rearrangement joins TRBV6-6 to TRBJ1-2, with no clear D. Germline values: CDR1 MNHNY, CDR2 SVGAGI (reference sequence). The ends were cut back, 6 bases at V and 7 bases at J, with 24 bases in the middle. The CDR3 is made up of 16 amino acids. The CDR3 spells CASRKGRGLEGGGYTF. The CDR3 nucleotides are TGTGCCAGCAGGAAGGGAAGAGGATTAGAGGGCGGTGGCTACACCTTC.